A selection of T cell receptor beta chains follows, all from one sample in a study of graft-versus-host responses after intestinal transplantation. These receptors' targets are unknown. TCRdb's table, derived via immunoSEQ multiplex PCR, lists solely in-frame clones and lacks some. The sample carries 80,000 to 100,000 clones, roughly 92% recorded once. Sequenced material: unstimulated CD8+ T cells sorted from spleen or lymph node cells, taken before transplant. The source of these receptors is a human donor who was the organ donor for an intestinal transplant. Both conserved end residues are part of each CDR3. A D gene is named only where the DNA matches it firmly.

D gene: TRBD1; V gene: TRBV4-1; CDR3 length: 19; J gene: TRBJ1-2; CDR3 DNA: TGCGCCAGCAGCAGGGGCCCTTACGGGGACAGGGCCACAGGCTATGGCTACACCTTC; CDR3 protein: CASSRGPYGDRATGYGYTF
D gene: .; V gene: TRBV9; CDR3 length: 14; J gene: TRBJ2-1; CDR3 DNA: TGTGCCAGCAGCGTAGTCAGGGCTAGGAATGAGCAGTTCTTC; CDR3 protein: CASSVVRARNEQFF
D gene: .; V gene: TRBV7-9; CDR3 length: 12; J gene: TRBJ2-1; CDR3 DNA: TGTGCCAGCAGCTTAAGTAGCCATGAGCAGTTCTTC; CDR3 protein: CASSLSSHEQFF
D gene: TRBD1; V gene: TRBV5-6; CDR3 length: 16; J gene: TRBJ1-2; CDR3 DNA: TGTGCCAGCAGCGGGGACAGGGAGTCGGCTAACTATGGCTACACCTTC; CDR3 protein: CASSGDRESANYGYTF
D gene: TRBD1; V gene: TRBV28; CDR3 length: 15; J gene: TRBJ2-7; CDR3 DNA: TGTGCCAGCAGCCGAACAGGGGGCTACTCCTACGAGCAGTACTTC; CDR3 protein: CASSRTGGYSYEQYF
D gene: .; V gene: TRBV30; CDR3 length: 13; J gene: TRBJ1-1; CDR3 DNA: TGTGCCTGGATATCTACAGGGAACACTGAAGCTTTCTTT; CDR3 protein: CAWISTGNTEAFF
D gene: .; V gene: TRBV6-6; CDR3 length: 12; J gene: TRBJ2-5; CDR3 DNA: TGTGCCAGCAGTTACTCGAGCGGGACCCAGTACTTC; CDR3 protein: CASSYSSGTQYF
D gene: TRBD1; V gene: TRBV28; CDR3 length: 15; J gene: TRBJ2-3; CDR3 DNA: TGTGCCAGCAGCCTCGGGACAGGCCGTGGAGATACGCAGTATTTT; CDR3 protein: CASSLGTGRGDTQYF
D gene: .; V gene: TRBV5-5; CDR3 length: 16; J gene: TRBJ2-1; CDR3 DNA: TGTGCCAGCAGCTTGAGCGAGACAGGAGTTTACAATGAGCAGTTCTTC; CDR3 protein: CASSLSETGVYNEQFF
D gene: .; V gene: TRBV14; CDR3 length: 14; J gene: TRBJ2-7; CDR3 DNA: TGTGCCAGCAGCCCAGGGTCCCACTTCTACGAGCAGTACTTC; CDR3 protein: CASSPGSHFYEQYF
D gene: .; V gene: TRBV6-1; CDR3 length: 13; J gene: TRBJ2-7; CDR3 DNA: TGTGCCAGCAGTGAAAATGAGGGCTACGAGCAGTACTTC; CDR3 protein: CASSENEGYEQYF